These 26 T cell receptor beta chains were all obtained from the same sample, sequenced in a study of CD8+ T cells in alopecia areata. Regarding time point: mouse skin at time of skin grafting. Sequencing templates came from extracted RNA that was reverse transcribed into cDNA. Here immunoSEQ multiplex PCR was the method, and the copy in TCRdb shows in-frame clones only, minus some. The sample includes 1,500 to 2,000 clones, none of them occurring once. This specimen consisted of skin, obtained at week 0. These receptors originate from a C3H/HeJ mouse with alopecia areata. For this strain, the MHC haplotype corresponds to H2-k.

This clone is medium-sized (0.01 to 0.1%). Mouse germline and gene names are used. Read data end 4 residues before the CDR3 end; the end is taken from the germline J gene. The rearrangement links TRBV13-1 to TRBJ1-1; 10 bases fit TRBD1. With V trimmed by 8 bases and J by 3 bases, 7 bases remained unmatched. CDR3 length equals 14 residues. Per the germline V gene, CDR1 is NSHNY and CDR2 is SYGAGN. The sequenced CDR3 bases are TGTGCCAGTGTCCGGACAGGGGGGGACACA. As protein: CASVRTGGDT. The CDR3 in full is CASVRTGGDTEVFF.

This clone showed up many times. Mouse gene names apply. Incomplete CDR3 DNA: TGTGCCAGCAGGAGACAGGGGGAGGGCACCGGG. Translated: CASRRQGEGTG. The entire CDR3 is CASRRQGEGTGQLYF. This chain connects TRBV5 to TRBJ2-2, with TRBD1 matching over 9 bases. The read falls 4 residues short of the CDR3 end, and the missing part is taken from the germline J gene. Germline V gene sequence: CDR1 LGHNA, CDR2 YNLKQL (reference sequence). CDR3 length: 15 residues. The junction had 6 bases not matched to a gene; V was cut back by 6 bases and J by 4 bases.

By share, this clone counts as medium-sized. Any gene name here is a mouse gene name. The CDR3 end is not reached by the read, which stops 4 residues before it; the germline J gene fills it in. The chain recombines TRBV5 with TRBJ2-7, with 10 bases identical to TRBD2. V shed 0 bases and J 0 bases; nucleotides not matched to a gene: 8. This CDR3 is 18 amino acids long. Germline V gene lookup returns CDR1 LGHNA and CDR2 YNLKQL (reference sequence). CDR3 protein: CASSQDWETGGFSYEQYF. CDR3 DNA (partial): TGTGCCAGCAGCCAAGATTGGGAGACTGGGGGGTTCTCCTAT.

This clone appeared many times. The gene names here belong to mouse. CDR3 DNA, as far as it was read: TGTGCCAGCGGTGACTACTTTCAAGAC. It specifies CASGDYFQD. The CDR3 reads in full as CASGDYFQDTQYF. The chain links TRBV13-2 to TRBJ2-5; the D is unclear. The DNA ends 4 residues before the CDR3 does, and the rest of the CDR3 is filled in from the germline J gene. With 2 bases removed from V and 3 bases from J, the gap between germline ends came to 7 bases. CDR1 is NNHNN and CDR2 is SYGAGS in the germline V gene (reference sequence). This CDR3 region has 13 residues.

By sample share, this clone is medium-sized (0.01 to 0.1%). Germline and genes here are mouse. CDR3 sequence: CASSDYWGNYAEQFF. The covered CDR3 bases are TGTGCCAGCAGTGATTACTGGGGAAACTATGCT. The V call is TRBV13-1, the J call TRBJ2-1; the match to TRBD2 covers 7 bases. Read data end 4 residues before the CDR3 end; the end is taken from the germline J gene. Germline V gene data show CDR1 as NSHNY and CDR2 as SYGAGN. This CDR3 has 15 amino acids. V gave up 1 base and J gave up 1 base; unmatched junction bases: 2.

By share of the sample, this clone is medium-sized. Genes here carry mouse names. CDR3 bases read: TGTGCCAGCAGAGACAGGTTGGCCACA. It is translated as CASRDRLAT. The whole CDR3 sequence is CASRDRLATEVFF. The chain has TRBV13-3 and TRBJ1-1, with a weak D call TRBD1 (6 bases). The read ends 4 residues shy of where the CDR3 ends; the end is completed using the germline J gene. CDR1 and CDR2 (germline): NNHDY, SYVADS. Trimming pared 5 bases from V and 4 bases from J, leaving 12 bases between. This CDR3 region has 13 residues.

This clone was counted many times. Gene names denote mouse genes. With the read ending 4 residues before the CDR3 end, the germline J gene is used to fill in that end. The chain joins TRBV29 to TRBJ1-2, with D perhaps TRBD1 (5 bases). CDR3 length: 15 residues. Trimming shortened V by 0 bases and J by 0 bases, and 8 bases separated the two germline ends. Germline CDR1 and CDR2: MSHET and SYDVDS. The CDR3 protein is CASSLSGGANSDYTF. The sequenced CDR3 bases are TGTGCTAGCAGTTTATCGGGGGGGGCAAACTCC.

In its sample, this clone ranks as medium-sized. Any gene name here is a mouse gene name. The CDR3 end falls 4 residues outside the read, so it is completed with the germline J gene. The chain carries TRBV19 and TRBJ1-2; TRBD1 agrees at 7 bases. The CDR3 spans 14 residues. Germline V gene sequence: CDR1 FNHDT, CDR2 SITEND (reference sequence). Germline trimming cut 4 bases from V and 0 bases from J; bases unmatched to any gene: 3. The sequenced CDR3 bases are TGTGCCAGCAGTGCCGGGACAGCAAACTCC. Its translation is CASSAGTANS. The whole CDR3 protein reads CASSAGTANSDYTF.

This clone was detected a few times. Gene names denote mouse genes. From the germline J gene comes the end of the CDR3, since the read stops 4 residues before it. This sequence joins TRBV13-2 and TRBJ2-4, with a weak D call TRBD2 (6 bases). The CDR3 spans 16 residues. The V gene's germline CDR1 is NNHNN and CDR2 SYGAGS (reference sequence). The V end lost 0 bases, the J end lost 0 bases, and 11 bases lay between the germline ends. Partial CDR3 DNA: TGTGCCAGCGGTGATGGGCTGGGGCCTAGTCAAAAC. Translation: CASGDGLGPSQN. The whole CDR3 protein is CASGDGLGPSQNTLYF.

This clone is labeled large. The germline and genes are mouse ones. The CDR3 sequence is CTCSGPGVYEQYF. The covered CDR3 bases are TGCACCTGCAGTGGGCCAGGGGTCTAT. This chain uses TRBV1 with TRBJ2-7, with a possible D match to TRBD1 (6 bases). The CDR3 is cut off 4 residues early in the read; its end comes from the germline J gene. The CDR3 is made up of 13 amino acids. V was clipped by 4 bases and J by 3 bases, with 10 bases between them. Germline CDR1 NSQYPW, CDR2 LRSPGD (reference sequence).

Relative to its sample, this clone is medium-sized. The genes are named according to mouse. The CDR3 end falls 4 residues outside the read, so it is completed with the germline J gene. This chain joins TRBV17 and TRBJ2-3; D remains ambiguous. The CDR3 has 15 residues. Germline assignment: CDR1 MNHDT and CDR2 YYDKIL. Trimming pared 6 bases from V and 0 bases from J, leaving 13 bases between. The CDR3 is CASRPRHSSAETLYF. The CDR3 bases that were read are TGTGCTAGCAGGCCCAGACACTCTAGTGCAGAA.

By sample fraction, this clone is medium-sized. Here the gene names and germline are mouse. With the read ending 4 residues before the CDR3 end, the germline J gene is used to fill in that end. The chain combines TRBV13-2 with TRBJ2-7; 7 bases map to TRBD2. The V gene's germline CDR1 is NNHNN and CDR2 SYGAGS (reference sequence). The J segment lost 1 base and the V segment lost 0 bases, leaving 1 base of the junction unmatched. The CDR3 is 14 amino acids. The CDR3 bases that were read are TGTGCCAGCGGTGATGCACTGGGGTCCTAT. It codes for CASGDALGSY. The whole CDR3 region reads CASGDALGSYEQYF.

This clone is large within its sample. Genes here carry mouse names. The CDR3 end is not reached by the read, which stops 4 residues before it; the germline J gene fills it in. The chain joins TRBV19 to TRBJ1-2; a possible D gene is TRBD1 (6 bases). This CDR3 has 14 residues. From germline, CDR1 is FNHDT and CDR2 SITEND (reference sequence). V was clipped by 0 bases and J by 0 bases, with 6 bases between them. Incomplete CDR3 DNA: TGTGCCAGCAGTATAGGGACAGCAAACTCC. Protein: CASSIGTANS. The full CDR3 sequence reads CASSIGTANSDYTF.

This clone qualifies as medium-sized. The listed genes are named as in mouse. Read coverage stops 4 residues before the CDR3 terminus; the germline J gene supplies the remainder. The V gene is TRBV13-1, the J gene TRBJ2-5, with a weak D call TRBD1 (6 bases). With 5 bases removed from V and 0 bases from J, the gap between germline ends came to 7 bases. Germline V gene sequence: CDR1 NSHNY, CDR2 SYGAGN. The CDR3 contains 13 residues. The CDR3 spells CASRDSNQDTQYF. The DNA read from the CDR3 is TGTGCCAGCAGGGACAGTAACCAAGAC.

For this clone: Gene names follow the mouse nomenclature. The DNA ends 4 residues before the CDR3 does, and the rest of the CDR3 is filled in from the germline J gene. The gene calls are TRBV13-2 and TRBJ2-4; maybe TRBD1 (5 bases). The CDR3 extends over 13 amino acids. Germline V gene data show CDR1 as NNHNN and CDR2 as SYGAGS (reference sequence). The CDR3 reads CASGDGTKNTLYF. The CDR3 bases that were read are TGTGCCAGCGGTGATGGGACAAAAAAC.

This clone has at least ten counts. The gene names given are mouse names. The DNA ends 4 residues before the CDR3 does, and the rest of the CDR3 is filled in from the germline J gene. The rearrangement links TRBV2 to TRBJ2-2; 8 bases are a match to TRBD1. The CDR3 consists of 15 residues. The V segment lost 4 bases and the J segment 1 base; nucleotides outside the gene matches: 2. The germline CDR1 and CDR2 sequences are LGHNA and YSYQKL. The sequenced CDR3 bases are TGTGCCAGCAGCCCCGGGACAGGAAACACCGGG. Translation gives CASSPGTGNTG. The CDR3, in full, reads CASSPGTGNTGQLYF. The full variable domain, in which reference TRBV2 and TRBJ2-2 provide the parts outside the CDR3, is DPKIIQKPKYLVAVTGSEKILICEQYLGHNAMYWYRQSAKKPLEFMFSYSYQKLMDNQTASSRFQPQSSKKNHLDLQITALKPDDSATYFCASSPGTGNTGQLYFGEGSKLTVL.

The table lists this clone with a few counts. Mouse germline and gene names are used. The observed sequence ends 4 residues before the CDR3 terminus, with the missing tail filled in from the germline J gene. The chain carries TRBV2 and TRBJ2-7; D is unclear. CDR3 length equals 12 residues. From germline, CDR1 is LGHNA and CDR2 YSYQKL. The CDR3 spells CASSQDLYEQYF. CDR3 DNA (partial): TGTGCCAGCAGCCAAGATCTGTAT.

Notes on this clone: Gene names and germline refer to mouse. Read data end 4 residues before the CDR3 end; the end is taken from the germline J gene. V usage is TRBV31 and J usage is TRBJ2-4; D gene unclear. CDR3 size: 11 residues. Trimming left V 6 bases short and J 0 bases short, with 4 bases between. Germline CDR1 and CDR2: GKSSPN and SITVG. The CDR3 loop is CACNSQNTLYF. The CDR3 DNA, read in part, is TGTGCCTGCAATAGTCAAAAC.

By share, this clone ranks as medium-sized. The gene symbols are mouse symbols. The DNA ends 4 residues before the CDR3 does, and the rest of the CDR3 is filled in from the germline J gene. This sequence joins TRBV13-1 and TRBJ2-7; possibly TRBD1 for D (6 bases). Germline assignment: CDR1 NSHNY and CDR2 SYGAGN. CDR3 size: 13 residues. V gave up 5 bases and J gave up 3 bases, with 12 bases separating them. Incomplete CDR3 DNA: TGTGCCAGCAGCCCCTGGGACAACTAT. Its translation: CASSPWDNY. The whole CDR3 protein reads CASSPWDNYEQYF.

Relative to its sample, this clone is medium-sized (0.01 to 0.1%). Mouse gene names and germline throughout. The CDR3 extends 4 residues past the end of the read, so its final part is completed from the germline J gene. The chain carries TRBV1 and TRBJ2-1; 10 bases align to TRBD1. Germline CDR1 is NSQYPW and CDR2 is LRSPGD (reference sequence). V was pared by 3 bases and J by 4 bases, with 0 bases of the junction left unmatched. This CDR3 comprises 14 residues. The CDR3 loop reads CTCSAGQGYAEQFF. The covered CDR3 bases are TGCACCTGCAGTGCGGGACAGGGGTATGCT.

This clone was detected ten times or more. Mouse germline and gene names are used. The CDR3 end lies 4 residues beyond the end of the read and is filled in from the germline J gene. The rearrangement joins TRBV13-1 to TRBJ2-7, with 11 bases fitting TRBD1. The CDR3 length is 14 residues. Germline CDR1 is NSHNY and CDR2 is SYGAGN. The CDR3 region is CASSEPGQGDEQYF. The sequenced part of the CDR3 DNA is TGTGCCAGCAGTGAGCCGGGACAGGGGGAT.

This clone was recorded a few times. The genes are named according to mouse. The read ends 4 residues early relative to the CDR3; the germline J gene fills the gap. This sample includes further DNA sequences coding for the same CDR3. The chain uses TRBV5 and TRBJ2-7; D possibly corresponds to TRBD2 (7 bases). This CDR3 comprises 15 residues. The germline V gene has CDR1 LGHNA and CDR2 YNLKQL (reference sequence). The CDR3 sequence is CASSQEGTGGHEQYF. The sequenced part of the CDR3 DNA is TGTGCCAGCAGCCAAGAAGGGACGGGGGGCCAT.

This clone is medium-sized (0.01 to 0.1%). The gene names given are mouse names. The CDR3 loop reads CASRGDRENTEVFF. CDR3 bases read: TGTGCCAGCCGGGGGGACAGGGAAAACACA. The gene calls are TRBV19 and TRBJ1-1; 9 bases are a match to TRBD1. The read falls 4 residues short of the CDR3 end, and the missing part is taken from the germline J gene. V dropped 7 bases and J dropped 1; count of bases not matched to a gene: 5. The CDR3 is made up of 14 amino acids. Germline V gene data show CDR1 as FNHDT and CDR2 as SITEND (reference sequence).

This clone is termed medium-sized. The listed genes are named as in mouse. Coverage ceases 4 residues before the CDR3 finishes, and the germline J gene fills in the end. The chain is built from TRBV13-2 and TRBJ1-2; maybe TRBD1 (6 bases). The germline V gene has CDR1 NNHNN and CDR2 SYGAGS (reference sequence). This CDR3 spans 15 amino acids. Trimming pared 1 base from V and 0 bases from J, leaving 10 bases between. The CDR3 is CASGDQGQPNSDYTF. CDR3 bases read: TGTGCCAGCGGTGATCAGGGACAACCAAACTCC.

Sample share makes this clone medium-sized (0.01 to 0.1%). Genes and germline come from the mouse. CDR3 DNA (partial): TGTGCCAGCAGCCAAGGGACAGGAGAC. Protein sequence: CASSQGTGD. The full CDR3 protein is CASSQGTGDTQYF. The rearrangement uses TRBV5 and TRBJ2-5, with 7 bases aligning to TRBD1. The sequence runs out 4 residues before the end of the CDR3; the remainder is reconstructed from the germline J gene. The CDR3 has 13 residues. CDR1 and CDR2 (germline): LGHNA, YNLKQL (reference sequence).

This clone has a count of ten or more. Germline and genes here are mouse. The sequence runs out 4 residues before the end of the CDR3; the remainder is reconstructed from the germline J gene. The rearrangement joins TRBV29 to TRBJ2-4; 10 positions match TRBD2. The CDR3 runs 16 residues. The germline gives CDR1 MSHET, CDR2 SYDVDS. The sequenced CDR3 bases are TGTGCTAGCAGTTTACCAATCTGGGGGGGCGCGAAC. As protein: CASSLPIWGGAN. The CDR3 reads in full as CASSLPIWGGANTLYF.